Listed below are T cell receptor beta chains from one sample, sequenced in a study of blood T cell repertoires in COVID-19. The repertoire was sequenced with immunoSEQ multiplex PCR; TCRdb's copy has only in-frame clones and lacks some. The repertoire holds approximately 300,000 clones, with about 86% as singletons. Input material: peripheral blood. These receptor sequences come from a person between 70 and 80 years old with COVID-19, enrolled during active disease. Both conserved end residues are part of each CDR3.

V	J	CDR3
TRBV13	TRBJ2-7	CASSAGTHSYEQYF
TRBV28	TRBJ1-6	CANRGAVDGSPLHF
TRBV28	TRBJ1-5	CASTLPGQGLGNQPQHF
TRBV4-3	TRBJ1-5	CASSQRPGNQPQHF
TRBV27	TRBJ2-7	CASSRLAGLGEQYF
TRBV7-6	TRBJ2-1	CASSAGLSSYNEQFF
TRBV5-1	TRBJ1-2	CASSFGGGGGYTF
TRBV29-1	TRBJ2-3	CSLLAGGTDTQYF
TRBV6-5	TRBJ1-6	CASSYQGSSYNSPLHF
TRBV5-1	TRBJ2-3	CASSRGGSTDTQYF
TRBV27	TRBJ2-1	CASSLLSRGAGNEQFF
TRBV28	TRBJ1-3	CASSLMGRGLRGGNTIYF
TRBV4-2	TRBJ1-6	CASRGRGSSPLHF
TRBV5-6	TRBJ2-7	CASSAGTGSLSYEQYF
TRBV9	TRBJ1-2	CASSPGTDHGYTF
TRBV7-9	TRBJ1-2	CASSSADRARYTF
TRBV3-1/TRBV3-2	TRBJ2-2	CASSQGGDLGTGELFF
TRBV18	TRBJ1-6	CASATGINSPLHF
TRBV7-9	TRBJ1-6	CASRLRDSPLHF
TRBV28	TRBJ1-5	CASSLAGGNQPQHF
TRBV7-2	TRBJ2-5	CASSLDLQNQETQYF
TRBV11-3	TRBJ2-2	CASSAARVGTGELFF
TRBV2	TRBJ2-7	CASRRDELYEQYF